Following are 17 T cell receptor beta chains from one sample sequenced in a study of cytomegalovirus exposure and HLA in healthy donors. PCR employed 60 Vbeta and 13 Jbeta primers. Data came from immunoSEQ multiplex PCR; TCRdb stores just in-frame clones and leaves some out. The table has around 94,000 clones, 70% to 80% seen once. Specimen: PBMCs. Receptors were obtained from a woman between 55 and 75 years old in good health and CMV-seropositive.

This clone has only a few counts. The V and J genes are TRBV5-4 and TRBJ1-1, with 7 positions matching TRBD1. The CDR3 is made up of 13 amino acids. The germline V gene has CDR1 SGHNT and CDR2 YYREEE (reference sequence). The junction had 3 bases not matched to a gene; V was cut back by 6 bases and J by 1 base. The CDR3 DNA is TGTGCCAGCACCACAGGGGCGAACACTGAAGCTTTCTTT. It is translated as CASTTGANTEAFF. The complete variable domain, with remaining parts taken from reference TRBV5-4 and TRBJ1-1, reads ETGVTQSPTHLIKTRGQQVTLRCSSQSGHNTVSWYQQALGQGPQFIFQYYREEENGRGNFPPRFSGLQFPNYSSELNVNALELDDSALYLCASTTGANTEAFFGQGTRLTVV.

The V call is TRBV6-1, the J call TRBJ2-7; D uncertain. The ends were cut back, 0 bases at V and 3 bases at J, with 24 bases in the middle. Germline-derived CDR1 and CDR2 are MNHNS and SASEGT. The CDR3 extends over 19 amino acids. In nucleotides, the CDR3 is TGTGCCAGCAGTGAAGCTGCACAGCAAATCTTTAGAAAAAACTACGAGCAGTACTTC. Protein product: CASSEAAQQIFRKNYEQYF.

CDR3 in amino acids: CASSLSTSTEAFF. As DNA, the CDR3 is TGTGCCAGCAGTTTAAGTACGAGTACTGAAGCTTTCTTT. This chain links TRBV27 with TRBJ1-1; D ambiguous. V was trimmed by 2 bases and J by 5 bases, leaving 9 bases between them. Per the germline V gene, CDR1 is MNHEY and CDR2 is SMNVEV (reference sequence). The CDR3 extends over 13 amino acids.

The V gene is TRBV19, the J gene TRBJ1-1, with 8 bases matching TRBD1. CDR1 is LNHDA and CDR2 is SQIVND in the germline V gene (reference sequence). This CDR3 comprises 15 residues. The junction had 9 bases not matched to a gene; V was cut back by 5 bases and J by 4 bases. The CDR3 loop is CASSPRDRTFTEAFF. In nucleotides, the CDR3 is TGTGCCAGTAGTCCCCGGGACAGGACCTTCACTGAAGCTTTCTTT.

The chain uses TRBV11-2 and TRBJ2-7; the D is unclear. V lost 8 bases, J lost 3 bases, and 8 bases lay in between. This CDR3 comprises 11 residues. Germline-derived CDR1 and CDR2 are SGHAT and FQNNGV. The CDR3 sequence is CASHTRYEQYF. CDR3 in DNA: TGTGCCAGCCATACTCGCTACGAGCAGTACTTC.

CDR3 nucleotide sequence: TGCGCCAGCAGTGAGTCGTTGAGACTAGTCCGCGAGACCCAGTACTTC. Its protein product is CASSESLRLVRETQYF. The rearrangement joins TRBV10-2 to TRBJ2-5, with D tentatively TRBD2 (6 bases). Germline values: CDR1 WSHSY, CDR2 SAAADI. V was pared by 0 bases and J by 5 bases, with 16 bases between. This CDR3 has 16 amino acids.

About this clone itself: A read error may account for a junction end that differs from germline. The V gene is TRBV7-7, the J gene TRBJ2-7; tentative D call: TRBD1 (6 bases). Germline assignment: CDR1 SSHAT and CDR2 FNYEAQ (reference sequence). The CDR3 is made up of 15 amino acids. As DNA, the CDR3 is TGTGCTAGCAGCTTAGCGTTCGGCAGGGGCTACGAGCAGTACTTC. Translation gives CASSLAFGRGYEQYF.

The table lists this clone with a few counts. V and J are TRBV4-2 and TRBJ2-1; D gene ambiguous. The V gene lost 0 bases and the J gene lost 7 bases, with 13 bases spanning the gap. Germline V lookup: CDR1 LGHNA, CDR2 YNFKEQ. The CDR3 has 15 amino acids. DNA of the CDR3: TGTGCCAGCAGCCAAGATCCTAGTCTTCGGAATGAGCAGTTCTTC. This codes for CASSQDPSLRNEQFF.

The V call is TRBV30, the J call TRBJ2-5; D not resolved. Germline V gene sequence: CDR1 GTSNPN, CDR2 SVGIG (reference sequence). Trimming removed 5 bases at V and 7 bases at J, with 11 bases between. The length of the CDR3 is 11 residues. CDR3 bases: TGTGCCTGGGGTCCCCCGGGGACCCAGTACTTC. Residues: CAWGPPGTQYF.

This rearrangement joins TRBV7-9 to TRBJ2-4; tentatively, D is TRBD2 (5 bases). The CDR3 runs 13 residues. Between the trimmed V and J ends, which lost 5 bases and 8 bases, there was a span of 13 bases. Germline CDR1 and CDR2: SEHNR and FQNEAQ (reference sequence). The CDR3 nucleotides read TGTGCCAGCAGCCCAGTGACGGAGGACATTCAGTACTTC. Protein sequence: CASSPVTEDIQYF.

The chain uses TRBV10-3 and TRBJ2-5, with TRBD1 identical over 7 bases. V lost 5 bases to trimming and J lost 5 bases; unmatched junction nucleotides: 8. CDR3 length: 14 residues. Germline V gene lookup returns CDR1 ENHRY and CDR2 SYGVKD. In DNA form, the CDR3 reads TGTGCCATCAGTTCCAAAGGGGGCGGGGAGACCCAGTACTTC. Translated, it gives CAISSKGGGETQYF.

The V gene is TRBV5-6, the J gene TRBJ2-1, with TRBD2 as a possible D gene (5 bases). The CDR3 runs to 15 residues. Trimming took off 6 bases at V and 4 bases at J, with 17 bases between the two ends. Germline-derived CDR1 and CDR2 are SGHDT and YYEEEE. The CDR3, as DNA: TGTGCCAGCACCTCTTTCGGGGTGGGATACAATGAGCAGTTCTTC. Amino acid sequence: CASTSFGVGYNEQFF.

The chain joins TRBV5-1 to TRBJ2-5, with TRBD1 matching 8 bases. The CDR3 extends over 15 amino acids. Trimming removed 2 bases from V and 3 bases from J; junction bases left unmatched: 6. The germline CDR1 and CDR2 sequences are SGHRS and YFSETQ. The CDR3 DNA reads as TGCGCCAGCAGCTTAGGGACAGGCAGGGAAGAGACCCAGTACTTC. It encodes CASSLGTGREETQYF.

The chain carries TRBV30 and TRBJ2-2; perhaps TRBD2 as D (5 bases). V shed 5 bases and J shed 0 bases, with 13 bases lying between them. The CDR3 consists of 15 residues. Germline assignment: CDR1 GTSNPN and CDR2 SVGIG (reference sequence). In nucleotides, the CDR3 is TGTGCCTGGTCCCGGACTCCCGCGAACACCGGGGAGCTGTTTTTT. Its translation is CAWSRTPANTGELFF.

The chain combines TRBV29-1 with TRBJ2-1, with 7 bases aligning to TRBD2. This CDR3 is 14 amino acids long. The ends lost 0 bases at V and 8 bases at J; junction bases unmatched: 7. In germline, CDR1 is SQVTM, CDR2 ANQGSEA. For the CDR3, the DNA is TGCAGCGTTGAAGAACGGGGGAGGGACGATGAGCAGTTCTTC. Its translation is CSVEERGRDDEQFF.

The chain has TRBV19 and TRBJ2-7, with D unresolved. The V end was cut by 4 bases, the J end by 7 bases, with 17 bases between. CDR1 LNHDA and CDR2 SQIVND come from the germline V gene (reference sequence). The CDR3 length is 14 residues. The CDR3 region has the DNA TGTGCCAGTAGTAGCGATGCGCTTACCGGGGAGCAGTACTTC. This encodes CASSSDALTGEQYF.

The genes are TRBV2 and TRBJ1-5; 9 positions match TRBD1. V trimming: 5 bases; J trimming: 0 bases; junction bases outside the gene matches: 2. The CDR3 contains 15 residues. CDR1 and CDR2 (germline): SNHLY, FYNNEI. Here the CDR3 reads CASSWGQGSNQPQHF. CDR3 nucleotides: TGTGCCAGCAGTTGGGGACAGGGTAGCAATCAGCCCCAGCATTTT.